These 7 T cell receptor beta chains came from one sample sequenced in a study of tumor-infiltrating lymphocytes in primary liver carcinoma. Unsorted bulk tissue, about 19-32 mg of it, served as the source for co-extraction of RNA and DNA. From approximately 530 ng of total RNA, TCR beta-specific cDNA was reverse-transcribed using a constant-region primer. For TCR beta, libraries were produced by three nested multiplex PCR rounds using slightly modified ARM-PCR. For approximately 10 cycles apiece, the opening two PCR rounds ran with TRBV1-TRBV30 forward primers and a C-beta reverse primer. Using its own MiXCR run on the multiplex PCR reads, TCRdb lists one record per CDR3 protein. This table has some 87,000 distinct CDR3 sequences, about 70% appearing once. The specimen was tumor-adjacent normal liver tissue. The receptors originated from a man aged 40-55 years with primary liver carcinoma and hepatitis B virus infection.

As concerns this clonotype: This CDR3 fails to terminate in the conserved phenylalanine or tryptophan, so it likely reflects a read error. No DNA is shown, since the ends of the CDR3 on it are uncertain; the CDR3 is the one TCRdb lists. The chain combines TRBV29-1 with TRBJ2-2; TRBD1 is taken as the D call from the table, unchecked against the DNA. The germline V gene has CDR1 SQVTM and CDR2 ANQGSEA. Both ends counted, the CDR3 spans 10 residues. The CDR3 protein is CSVGQGEQFS.

This clonotype was observed at least ten times. V is TRBV5-5 and J is TRBJ2-4; D possibly uses TRBD1 or TRBD2 (6 bases each). V lost 0 bases, J lost 3 bases, and 7 bases lay in between. Germline-derived CDR1 and CDR2 are SGHKS and YYEKEE (reference sequence). This CDR3 spans 14 amino acids. For the CDR3, the DNA is TGTGCCAGCAGCTTGGAGGGGGGCAAAAACATTCAGTACTTC. Its protein is CASSLEGGKNIQYF.

Comments on this clonotype: A single base separates this from a much larger clone, so it may be a read error. The chain carries TRBV10-3 and TRBJ2-3; tentatively, D is TRBD2 (6 bases). The germline gives CDR1 ENHRY, CDR2 SYGVKD. The CDR3 runs to 13 residues. The CDR3 spells CTIGDSAQHTQYF. CDR3 DNA sequence: TGTACCATCGGGGACTCCGCACAACATACGCAGTATTTT.

This chain links TRBV11-2 with TRBJ2-1, with TRBD2 identical over 11 bases. CDR1 SGHAT and CDR2 FQNNGV come from the germline V gene. The trim removed 9 bases at V and 15 bases at J, leaving 22 bases unmatched. CDR3 length: 16 amino acids. In DNA, the CDR3 is TGTGCCAGTGGCTACTCTTCGATTAGCGGGAGGGGAGGCGGGTTCTTC. Translation gives CASGYSSISGRGGGFF.

This clonotype was found a few times. This chain connects TRBV11-2 to TRBJ2-7; D not certain. This CDR3 is 13 amino acids long. Germline assignment: CDR1 SGHAT and CDR2 FQNNGV. Between the trimmed V and J ends, which lost 1 base and 7 bases, there was a span of 11 bases. The CDR3 protein is CASSLVLVGEQYF. In DNA, the CDR3 is TGTGCCAGCAGCTTAGTTCTGGTTGGTGAGCAGTACTTC.

This clonotype appeared many times. The chain is built from TRBV12-3 or TRBV12-4 and TRBJ2-7, with D possibly being TRBD1 (6 bases). The CDR3 runs to 12 residues. V was trimmed by 4 bases and J by 2 bases, leaving 6 bases between them. The CDR3 protein is CASSYRAYEQYF. The CDR3 region has the DNA TGTGCCAGCAGTTACAGGGCCTACGAGCAGTACTTC.

The gene calls are TRBV11-2 and TRBJ1-4; D is perhaps TRBD1 (5 bases). The CDR3 sequence is 13 residues long. The germline V gene has CDR1 SGHAT and CDR2 FQNNGV. The CDR3 DNA reads TGTGTCGGGAGCTTACCAGGGAGCGAAAAACTGTTTTTT. As protein: CVGSLPGSEKLFF. The full variable domain, rest sourced from reference TRBV11-2 and TRBJ1-4, is EAGVAQSPRYKIIEKRQSVAFWCNPISGHATLYWYQQILGQGPKLLIQFQNNGVVDDSQLPKDRFSAERLKGVDSTLKIQPAKLEDSAVYLCVGSLPGSEKLFFGSGTQLSVL.